The sequence of this TCR beta chain was determined in a study of control samples from healthy donors and cancer patients (dated by TCRdb to the early 2020s). Notes on this clone: Its antigen is still unknown. No clone much larger than this one lies a single base away; base qualities are absent.

CDR1 is given as MGHRA and CDR2 as YSYEKL, both from the germline V gene. The CDR3, from cysteine to phenylalanine, totals 15 residues. Only the CDR3 portion is preserved as DNA: 45 bases, with reading frame beginning at the first base. V is cut by 1 base and J by 11 bases, and the space between the germline ends is 20 bases. Libraries were made using the immunoSEQ multiplex PCR assay. The table comes from immuneACCESS by way of TCRdb, which keeps in-frame sequences with V and J called. Part of the clones is missing from these tables; in studies checked, under half for an unresolved V gene and the rest for unknown reasons. This sample has about 150,000 clones in its table, and about 94% of those were observed once. 2% to 2.5% of the sample rests with the top ten.

The specimen was blood. The chain is assembled from TRBV4-1 and TRBJ1-2, and TRBD1 may be the D gene, going by 5 matching bases. The sequence derives from a man between 50 and 59 years old in good health. The nucleotide sequence reads as follows: TGCGCCAGCAGCCAAGGGCAGGGCCGCTCAGTGAGGTACACCTTC. It encodes CASSQGQGRSVRYTF.